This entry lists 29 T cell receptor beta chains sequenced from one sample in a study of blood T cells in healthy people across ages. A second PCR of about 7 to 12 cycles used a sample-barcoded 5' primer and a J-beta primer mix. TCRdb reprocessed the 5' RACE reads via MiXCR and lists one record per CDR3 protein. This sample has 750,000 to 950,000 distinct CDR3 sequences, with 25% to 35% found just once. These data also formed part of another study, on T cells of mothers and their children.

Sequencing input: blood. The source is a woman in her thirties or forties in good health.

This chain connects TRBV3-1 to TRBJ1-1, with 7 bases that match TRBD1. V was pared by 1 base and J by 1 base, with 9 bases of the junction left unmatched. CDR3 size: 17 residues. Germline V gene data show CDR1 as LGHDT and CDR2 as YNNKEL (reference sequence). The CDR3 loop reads CASSQVRTGPGNTEAFF. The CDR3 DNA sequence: TGTGCCAGCAGCCAAGTCAGGACAGGTCCTGGGAACACTGAAGCTTTCTTT.

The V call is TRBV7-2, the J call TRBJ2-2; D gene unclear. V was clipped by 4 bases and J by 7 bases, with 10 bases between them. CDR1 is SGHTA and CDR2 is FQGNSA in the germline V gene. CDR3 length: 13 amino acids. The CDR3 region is CASSYLAGGELFF. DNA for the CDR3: TGTGCCAGCAGCTACCTGGCCGGCGGGGAGCTGTTTTTT.

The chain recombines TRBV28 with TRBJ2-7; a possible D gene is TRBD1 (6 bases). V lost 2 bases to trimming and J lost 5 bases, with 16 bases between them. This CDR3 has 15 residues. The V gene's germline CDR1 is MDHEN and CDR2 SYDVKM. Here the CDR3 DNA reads TGTGCCAGCAGTTTACTGGACCCAGGGGAGAACGAGCAGTACTTC. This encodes CASSLLDPGENEQYF.

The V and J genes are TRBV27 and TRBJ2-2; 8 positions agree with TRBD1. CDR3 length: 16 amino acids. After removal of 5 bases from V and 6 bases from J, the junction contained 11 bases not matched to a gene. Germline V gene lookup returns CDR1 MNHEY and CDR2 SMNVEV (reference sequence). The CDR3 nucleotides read TGTGCCAGCAGTGGCGACAGGTCAGGGGGCCCCGGGGAGCTGTTTTTT. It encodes CASSGDRSGGPGELFF.

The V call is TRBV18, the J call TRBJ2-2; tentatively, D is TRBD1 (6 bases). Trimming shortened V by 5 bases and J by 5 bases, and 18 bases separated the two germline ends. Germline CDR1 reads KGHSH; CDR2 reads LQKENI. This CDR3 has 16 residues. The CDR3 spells CASSWTVVAETGELFF. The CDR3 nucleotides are TGTGCCAGCTCATGGACAGTTGTGGCGGAGACCGGGGAGCTGTTTTTT.

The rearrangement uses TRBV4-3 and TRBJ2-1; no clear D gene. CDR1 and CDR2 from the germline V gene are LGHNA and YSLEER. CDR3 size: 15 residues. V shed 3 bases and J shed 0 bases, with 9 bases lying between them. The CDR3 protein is CASSHGSSSYNEQFF. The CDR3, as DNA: TGCGCCAGCAGCCACGGCTCAAGCTCCTACAATGAGCAGTTCTTC.

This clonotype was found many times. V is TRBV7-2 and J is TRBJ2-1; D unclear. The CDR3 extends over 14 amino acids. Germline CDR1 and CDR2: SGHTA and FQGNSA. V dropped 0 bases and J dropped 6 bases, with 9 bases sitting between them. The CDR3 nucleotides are TGTGCCAGCAGCTTAGCCCGTACGGGCAATGAGCAGTTCTTC. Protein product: CASSLARTGNEQFF.

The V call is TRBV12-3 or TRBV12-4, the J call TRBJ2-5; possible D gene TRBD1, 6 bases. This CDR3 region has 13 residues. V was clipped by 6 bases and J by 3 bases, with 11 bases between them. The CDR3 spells CASRHGQKETQYF. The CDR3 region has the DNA TGTGCCAGCAGACACGGACAGAAAGAGACCCAGTACTTC.

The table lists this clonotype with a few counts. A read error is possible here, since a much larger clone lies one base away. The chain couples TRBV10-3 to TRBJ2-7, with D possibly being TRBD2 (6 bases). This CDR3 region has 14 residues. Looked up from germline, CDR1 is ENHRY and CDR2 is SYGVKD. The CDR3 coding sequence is TGTGCCACCAGTGAGTTAGCGGCGAGCAACGAGCAGTACTTC. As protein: CATSELAASNEQYF.

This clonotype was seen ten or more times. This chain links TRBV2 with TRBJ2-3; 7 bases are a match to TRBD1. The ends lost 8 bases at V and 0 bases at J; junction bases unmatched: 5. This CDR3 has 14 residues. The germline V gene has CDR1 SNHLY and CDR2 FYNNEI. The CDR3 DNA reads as TGTGCCAGCCAAAAGGGACAGAGCACAGATACGCAGTATTTT. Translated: CASQKGQSTDTQYF.

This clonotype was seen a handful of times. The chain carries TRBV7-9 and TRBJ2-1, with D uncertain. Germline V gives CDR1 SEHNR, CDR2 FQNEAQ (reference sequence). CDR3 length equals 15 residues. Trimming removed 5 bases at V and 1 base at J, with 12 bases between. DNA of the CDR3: TGTGCCAGCAGCCTCCCTTGGGGATCCTACAATGAGCAGTTCTTC. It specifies CASSLPWGSYNEQFF.

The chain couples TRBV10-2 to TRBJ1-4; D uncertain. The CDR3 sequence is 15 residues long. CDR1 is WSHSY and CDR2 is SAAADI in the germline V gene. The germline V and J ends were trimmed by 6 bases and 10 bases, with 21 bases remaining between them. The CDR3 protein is CASSSDRGGKGKLFF. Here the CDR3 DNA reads TGCGCCAGCAGCTCGGACCGGGGAGGGAAGGGAAAACTGTTTTTT.

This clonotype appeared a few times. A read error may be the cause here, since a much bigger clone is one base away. The CDR3 sequence: CATEIDRRRYGYTF. The CDR3 DNA is TGTGCCACCGAGATCGACAGGCGACGCTATGGCTACACCTTC. This chain connects TRBV6-1 to TRBJ1-2; possible D gene TRBD1, 6 bases. This CDR3 is built from 14 residues. V dropped 10 bases and J dropped 4 bases, with 19 bases sitting between them. The germline CDR1 and CDR2 sequences are MNHNS and SASEGT.

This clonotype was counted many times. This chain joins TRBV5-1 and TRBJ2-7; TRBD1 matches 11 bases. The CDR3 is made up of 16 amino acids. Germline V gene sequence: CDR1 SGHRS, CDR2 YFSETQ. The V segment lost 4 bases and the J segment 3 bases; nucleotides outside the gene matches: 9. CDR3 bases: TGCGCCAGCAGCCTGGCGGGGGGACAGGGGGACTACGAGCAGTACTTC. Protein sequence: CASSLAGGQGDYEQYF.

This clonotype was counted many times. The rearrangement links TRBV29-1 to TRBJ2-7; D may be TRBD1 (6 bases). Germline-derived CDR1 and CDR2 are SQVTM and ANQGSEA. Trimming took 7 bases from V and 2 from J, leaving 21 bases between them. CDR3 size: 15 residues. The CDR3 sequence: CSARGGAGTAYEQYF. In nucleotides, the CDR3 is TGCAGCGCCCGAGGGGGTGCAGGGACGGCCTACGAGCAGTACTTC.

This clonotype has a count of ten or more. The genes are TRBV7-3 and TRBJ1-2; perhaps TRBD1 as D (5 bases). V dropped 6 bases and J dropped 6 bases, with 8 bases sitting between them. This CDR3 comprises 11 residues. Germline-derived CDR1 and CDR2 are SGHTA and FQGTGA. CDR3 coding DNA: TGTGCCAGCAGTCAAGGGGATGGCTACACCTTC. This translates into CASSQGDGYTF.

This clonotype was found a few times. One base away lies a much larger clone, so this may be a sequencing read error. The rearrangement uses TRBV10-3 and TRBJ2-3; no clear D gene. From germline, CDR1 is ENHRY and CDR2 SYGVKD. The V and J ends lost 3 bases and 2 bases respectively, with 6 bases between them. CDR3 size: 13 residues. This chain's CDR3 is CAISELPTDTQYF. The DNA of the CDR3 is TGTGCCATCAGTGAACTCCCCACAGATACGCAGTATTTT.

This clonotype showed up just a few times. The CDR3 nucleotides read TGTGCCAGCAGCTTAGCAGACAGGGGGAACTATGGCTACACCTTC. Translated: CASSLADRGNYGYTF. The chain links TRBV5-5 to TRBJ1-2; 9 bases agree with TRBD1. The J segment lost 2 bases and the V segment lost 2 bases, leaving 4 bases of the junction unmatched. The CDR3 contains 15 residues. Germline V gene sequence: CDR1 SGHKS, CDR2 YYEKEE (reference sequence).

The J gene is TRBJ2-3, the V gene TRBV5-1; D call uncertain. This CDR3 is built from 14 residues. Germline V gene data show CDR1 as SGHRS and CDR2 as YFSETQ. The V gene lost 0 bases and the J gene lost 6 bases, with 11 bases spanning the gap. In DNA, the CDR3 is TGCGCCAGCAGCTTGGACGCTTCCCGCGATACGCAGTATTTT. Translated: CASSLDASRDTQYF.

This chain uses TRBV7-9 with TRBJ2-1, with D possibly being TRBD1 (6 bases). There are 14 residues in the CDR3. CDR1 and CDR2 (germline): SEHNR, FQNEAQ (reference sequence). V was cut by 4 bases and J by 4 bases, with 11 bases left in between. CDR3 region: CASSSGTRYNEQFF. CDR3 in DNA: TGTGCCAGCAGCTCCGGGACACGGTACAATGAGCAGTTCTTC. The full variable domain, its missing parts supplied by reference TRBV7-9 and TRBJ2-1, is DTGVSQNPRHKITKRGQNVTFRCDPISEHNRLYWYRQTLGQGPEFLTYFQNEAQLEKSRLLSDRFSAERPKGSFSTLEIQRTEQGDSAMYLCASSSGTRYNEQFFGPGTRLTVL.

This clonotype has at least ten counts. The chain's CDR3 is CASSQVSLGQYNEQFF. The CDR3 bases are TGCGCCAGCAGCCAAGTTTCGTTGGGACAATACAATGAGCAGTTCTTC. The J gene is TRBJ2-1, the V gene TRBV4-1, with a weak D call TRBD1 (6 bases). V was clipped by 1 base and J by 4 bases, with 14 bases between them. Germline CDR1 MGHRA, CDR2 YSYEKL. The CDR3 contains 16 residues.

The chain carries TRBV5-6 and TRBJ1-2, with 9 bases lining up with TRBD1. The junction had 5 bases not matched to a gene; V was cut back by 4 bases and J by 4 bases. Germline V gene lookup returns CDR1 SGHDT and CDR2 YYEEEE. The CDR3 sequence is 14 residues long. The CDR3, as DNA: TGTGCCAGCAGCACAGGGACAGGGCGCTATGGCTACACCTTC. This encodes CASSTGTGRYGYTF.

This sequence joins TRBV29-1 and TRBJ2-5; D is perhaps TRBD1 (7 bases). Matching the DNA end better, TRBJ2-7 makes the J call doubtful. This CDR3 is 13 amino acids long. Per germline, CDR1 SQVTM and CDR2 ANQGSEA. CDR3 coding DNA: TGCAGCGTTGTAACAGGGGAGGCAGACGAGCAGTACTTC. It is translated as CSVVTGEADEQYF.

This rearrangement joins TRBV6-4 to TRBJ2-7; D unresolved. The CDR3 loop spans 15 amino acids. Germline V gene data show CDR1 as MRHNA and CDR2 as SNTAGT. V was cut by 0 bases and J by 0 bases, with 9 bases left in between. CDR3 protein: CASSDSGRPSYEQYF. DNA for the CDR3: TGTGCCAGCAGTGACTCGGGCAGGCCCTCCTACGAGCAGTACTTC.

This CDR3 is CASSLVGVNQETQYF. In DNA form, the CDR3 reads TGTGCCAGCAGCTTAGTAGGAGTTAACCAAGAGACCCAGTACTTC. The chain joins TRBV7-9 to TRBJ2-5; D not resolved. V lost 1 base, J lost 0 bases, and 9 bases lay in between. Germline assignment: CDR1 SEHNR and CDR2 FQNEAQ (reference sequence). This CDR3 contains 15 residues.

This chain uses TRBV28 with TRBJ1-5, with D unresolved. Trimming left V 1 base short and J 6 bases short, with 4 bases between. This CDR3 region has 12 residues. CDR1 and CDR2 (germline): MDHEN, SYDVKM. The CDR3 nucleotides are TGTGCCAGCAGTTTATTAGTTCAGCCCCAGCATTTT. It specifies CASSLLVQPQHF.

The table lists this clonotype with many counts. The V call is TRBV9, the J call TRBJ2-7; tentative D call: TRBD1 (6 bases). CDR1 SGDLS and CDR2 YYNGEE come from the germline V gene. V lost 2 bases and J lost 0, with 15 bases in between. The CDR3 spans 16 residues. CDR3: CASSVGPGTLSYEQYF. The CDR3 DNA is TGTGCCAGCAGCGTGGGCCCCGGGACACTCTCCTACGAGCAGTACTTC.

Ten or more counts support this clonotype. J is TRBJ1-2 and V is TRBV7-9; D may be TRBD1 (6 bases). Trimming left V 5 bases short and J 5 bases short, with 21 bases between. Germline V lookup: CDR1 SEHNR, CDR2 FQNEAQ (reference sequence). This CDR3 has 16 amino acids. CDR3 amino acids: CASSPSGTQIKYGYTF. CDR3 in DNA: TGTGCCAGCAGCCCGTCCGGGACACAAATCAAGTATGGCTACACCTTC.

CDR3 region: CATSSEHSRTLYNSPLHF. The CDR3 DNA is TGTGCCACCAGCAGCGAACACAGCCGAACCCTATATAATTCACCCCTCCACTTT. The rearrangement joins TRBV15 to TRBJ1-6; D gene uncertain. The CDR3 consists of 18 residues. Trimming pared 3 bases from V and 4 bases from J, leaving 19 bases between. Germline CDR1 reads LNHNV; CDR2 reads YYDKDF (reference sequence).